This TCR beta chain originates from a study of human T cells and chemical hapten exposure. On the study more broadly: For sensitization, 2% DPC was applied to an approximately 2 cm by approximately 2 cm patch of upper inner arm skin. Study-wide results and caveats: TCRs above 1 in 1000 frequency did not change with DPC sensitization.

Each CDR3 protein is one row after TCRdb ran MiXCR on the RACE reads. This sample carries about 380,000 distinct CDR3 sequences, approximately 5.1% of them seen once, and the ten largest clones take about 2.2%. In this sample, this clonotype turned up a few times. The antigen is undetermined. Germline loops: CDR1 MDHEN, CDR2 SYDVKM. Trimming at V came to 2 bases and at J to 3 bases, leaving 6 bases not matched to a gene. The CDR3 runs to 16 residues. Specified time point: patch test 1, 2 weeks after DPC sensitization. The treatment was: therapeutic diphenylcyclopropenone sensitization with weekly scalp DPC. Unfractionated whole blood yielded the extracted total RNA.

The chain couples TRBV28 to TRBJ2-1; 8 bases are a match to TRBD2. The sequence came from a woman aged 45-65 years with alopecia areata. Some clones in this sample may be carry-over from other donors' samples. Specimen: whole blood, collected in connection with sensitization to the hapten diphenylcyclopropenone (DPC). CDR3 region: CASSLGAGVNYNEQFF. CDR3 nucleotides: TGTGCCAGCAGTTTAGGAGCGGGGGTAAACTACAATGAGCAGTTCTTC.